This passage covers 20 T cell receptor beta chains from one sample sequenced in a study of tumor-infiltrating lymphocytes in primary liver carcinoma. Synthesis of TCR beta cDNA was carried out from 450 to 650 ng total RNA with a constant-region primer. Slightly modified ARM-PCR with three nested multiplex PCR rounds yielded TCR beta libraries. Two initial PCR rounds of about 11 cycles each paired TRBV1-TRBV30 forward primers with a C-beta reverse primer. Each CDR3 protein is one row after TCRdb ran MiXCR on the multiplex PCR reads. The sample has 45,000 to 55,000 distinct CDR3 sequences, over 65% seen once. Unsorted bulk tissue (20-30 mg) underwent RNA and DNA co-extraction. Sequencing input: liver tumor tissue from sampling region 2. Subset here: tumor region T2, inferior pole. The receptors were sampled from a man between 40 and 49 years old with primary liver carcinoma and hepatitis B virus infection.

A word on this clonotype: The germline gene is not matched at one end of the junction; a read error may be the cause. The CDR3 coding sequence is TGTGCCAGCTACAAGGGGGTAGACGGCCCCCGTGAGCAGTTCTTC. Translating it yields CASYKGVDGPREQFF. The V and J genes are TRBV10-2 and TRBJ2-1, with TRBD1 as a possible D gene (6 bases). The CDR3 extends over 15 amino acids. Germline V lookup: CDR1 WSHSY, CDR2 SAAADI.

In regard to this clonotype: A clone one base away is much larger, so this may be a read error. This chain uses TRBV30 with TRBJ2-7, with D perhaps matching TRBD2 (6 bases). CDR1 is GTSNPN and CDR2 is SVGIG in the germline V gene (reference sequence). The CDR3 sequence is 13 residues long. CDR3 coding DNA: TGTACCTGGACCCACGGGGGAGGCTACGAGCAGTACTTC. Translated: CTWTHGGGYEQYF. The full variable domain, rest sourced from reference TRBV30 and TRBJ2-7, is SQTIHQWPATLVQPVGSPLSLECTVEGTSNPNLYWYRQAAGRGLQLLFYSVGIGQISSEVPQNLSASRPQDRQFILSSKKLLLSDSGFYLCTWTHGGGYEQYFGPGTRLTVT.

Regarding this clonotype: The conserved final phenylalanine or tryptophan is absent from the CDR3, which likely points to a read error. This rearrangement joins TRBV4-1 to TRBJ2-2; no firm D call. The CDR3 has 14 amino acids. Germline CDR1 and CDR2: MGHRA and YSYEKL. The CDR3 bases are TGCGCAAGCAGCCAACCTCTGAACACCGGGGAGCTGTTTTTA. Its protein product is CASSQPLNTGELFL.

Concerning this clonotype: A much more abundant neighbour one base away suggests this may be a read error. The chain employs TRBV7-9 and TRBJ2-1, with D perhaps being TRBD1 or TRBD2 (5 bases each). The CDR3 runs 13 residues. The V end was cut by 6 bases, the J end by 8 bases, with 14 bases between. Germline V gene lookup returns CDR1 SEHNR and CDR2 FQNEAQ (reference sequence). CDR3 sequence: CASRPIMGDEQFF. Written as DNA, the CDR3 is TGTGCCAGCAGACCGATCATGGGGGATGAGCAGTTCTTC.

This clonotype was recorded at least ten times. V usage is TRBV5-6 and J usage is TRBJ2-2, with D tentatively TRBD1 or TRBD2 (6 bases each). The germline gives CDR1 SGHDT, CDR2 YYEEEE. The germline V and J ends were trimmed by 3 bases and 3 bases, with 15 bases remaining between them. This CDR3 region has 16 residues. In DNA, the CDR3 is TGTGCCAGCAGCTCCGAGGGGGGAGTCGACACCGGGGAGCTGTTTTTT. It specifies CASSSEGGVDTGELFF.

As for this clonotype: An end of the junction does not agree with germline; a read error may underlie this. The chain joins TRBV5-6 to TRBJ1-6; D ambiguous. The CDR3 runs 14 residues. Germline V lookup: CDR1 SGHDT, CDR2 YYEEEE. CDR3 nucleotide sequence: TGTGCCAGCAGAGGTAGCTCAATCAATTCGCCCCTCTACTTT. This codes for CASRGSSINSPLYF.

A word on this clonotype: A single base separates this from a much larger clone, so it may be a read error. The CDR3 loop is CASSPRTVGANTEAFF. The CDR3, as DNA: TGTGCCAGCAGCCCCCGGACAGTGGGGGCGAACACTGAAGCTTTCTTT. The chain uses TRBV7-9 and TRBJ1-1, with D possibly matching TRBD1 (6 bases). The CDR3 has 16 amino acids. Trimming left V 5 bases short and J 1 base short, with 17 bases between. Germline V gene data show CDR1 as SEHNR and CDR2 as FQNEAQ (reference sequence).

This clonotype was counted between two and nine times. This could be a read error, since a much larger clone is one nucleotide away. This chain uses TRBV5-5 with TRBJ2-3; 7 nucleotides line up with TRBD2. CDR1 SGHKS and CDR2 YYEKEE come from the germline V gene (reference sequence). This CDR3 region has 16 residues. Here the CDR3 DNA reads TGTGCCAGCAGCTTGGATCTAGCGGATAGCATAGATACGCAGTATTTT. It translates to CASSLDLADSIDTQYF.

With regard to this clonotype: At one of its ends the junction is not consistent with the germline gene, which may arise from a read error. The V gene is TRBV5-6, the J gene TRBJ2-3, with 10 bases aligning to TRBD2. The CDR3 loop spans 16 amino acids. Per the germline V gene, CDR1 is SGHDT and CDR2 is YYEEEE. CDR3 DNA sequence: TGTGCCAGCAGCATCGGGGCTAGCGGGAGTGCAGATACGCACTATTTT. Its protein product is CASSIGASGSADTHYF. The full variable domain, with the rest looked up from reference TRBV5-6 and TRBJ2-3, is DAGVTQSPTHLIKTRGQQVTLRCSPKSGHDTVSWYQQALGQGPQFIFQYYEEEERQRGNFPDRFSGHQFPNYSSELNVNALLLGDSALYLCASSIGASGSADTHYFGPGTRLTVL.

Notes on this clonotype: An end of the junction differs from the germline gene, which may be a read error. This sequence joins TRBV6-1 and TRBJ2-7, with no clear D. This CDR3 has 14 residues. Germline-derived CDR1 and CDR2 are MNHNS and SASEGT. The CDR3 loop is CAISDRREPNEQYF. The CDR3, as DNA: TGTGCCATCAGTGACCGGCGAGAGCCCAATGAGCAGTACTTC.

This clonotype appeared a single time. For the CDR3, the DNA is TGCCGCGGGGGACATGGAACCGGGGAGCTGTTTTTT. This translates into CRGGHGTGELFF. The gene calls are TRBV29-1 and TRBJ2-2; weak D call: TRBD2 (7 bases). Germline CDR1 and CDR2: SQVTM and ANQGSEA. This CDR3 is 12 amino acids long.

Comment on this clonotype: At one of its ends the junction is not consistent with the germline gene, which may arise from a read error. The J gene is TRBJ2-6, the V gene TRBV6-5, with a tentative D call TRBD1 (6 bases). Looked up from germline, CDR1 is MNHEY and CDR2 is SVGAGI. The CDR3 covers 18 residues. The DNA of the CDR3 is TGTGCCAACAGTCTTTGGACAGTGATGAAAGCTTGGGCCAACGTTCTGACTTTC. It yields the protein CANSLWTVMKAWANVLTF.

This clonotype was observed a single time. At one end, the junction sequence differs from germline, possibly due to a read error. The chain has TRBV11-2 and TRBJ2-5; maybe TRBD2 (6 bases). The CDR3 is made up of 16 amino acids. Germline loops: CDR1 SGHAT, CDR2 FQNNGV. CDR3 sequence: CARRSGDSAHQVTQYF. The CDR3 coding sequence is TGTGCCAGAAGATCCGGGGACTCGGCCCACCAAGTGACCCAGTACTTC.

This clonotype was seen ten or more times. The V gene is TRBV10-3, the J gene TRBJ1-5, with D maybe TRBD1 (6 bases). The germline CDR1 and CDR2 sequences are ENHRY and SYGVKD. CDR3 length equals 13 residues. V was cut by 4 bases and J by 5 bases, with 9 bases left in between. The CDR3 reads CAISVDSYQPQHF. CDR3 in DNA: TGTGCCATCAGTGTGGACAGCTATCAGCCCCAGCATTTT.

CDR3 amino acids: CGSSTTGSNSPLHF. The CDR3 region has the DNA TGTGGCAGTTCCACGACAGGGAGTAACTCACCCCTCCACTTT. V gene TRBV12-3 or TRBV12-4 combines with J gene TRBJ1-6; TRBD1 agrees at 7 bases. There are 14 residues in the CDR3.

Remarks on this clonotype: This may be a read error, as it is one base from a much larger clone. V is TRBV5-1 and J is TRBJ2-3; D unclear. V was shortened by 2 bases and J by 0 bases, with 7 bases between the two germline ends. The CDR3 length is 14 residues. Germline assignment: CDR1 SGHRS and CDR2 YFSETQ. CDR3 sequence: CASSLRLSTDTQYF. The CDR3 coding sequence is TGCGCCAGCAGCTTACGTCTTAGCACAGATACGCAGTATTTT.

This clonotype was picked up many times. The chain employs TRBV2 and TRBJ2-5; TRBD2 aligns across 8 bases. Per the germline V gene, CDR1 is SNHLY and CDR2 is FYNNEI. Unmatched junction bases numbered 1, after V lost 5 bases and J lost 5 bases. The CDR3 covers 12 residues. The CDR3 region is CASSPGGETQYF. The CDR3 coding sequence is TGTGCCAGCAGTCCGGGGGGGGAGACCCAGTACTTC.

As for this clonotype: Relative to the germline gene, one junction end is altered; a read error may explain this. CDR3 region: CASSFERGTDTQYF. Here the CDR3 DNA reads TGTGCAAGCAGCTTTGAAAGAGGCACAGATACACAGTATTTT. V is TRBV11-2 and J is TRBJ2-3; no clear D gene. The CDR3 extends over 14 amino acids. Germline V gene sequence: CDR1 SGHAT, CDR2 FQNNGV. Together with reference TRBV11-2 and TRBJ2-3, the CDR3 gives the full variable domain: EAGVAQSPRYKIIEKRQSVAFWCNPISGHATLYWYQQILGQGPKLLIQFQNNGVVDDSQLPKDRFSAERLKGVDSTLKIQPAKLEDSAVYLCASSFERGTDTQYFGPGTRLTVL.

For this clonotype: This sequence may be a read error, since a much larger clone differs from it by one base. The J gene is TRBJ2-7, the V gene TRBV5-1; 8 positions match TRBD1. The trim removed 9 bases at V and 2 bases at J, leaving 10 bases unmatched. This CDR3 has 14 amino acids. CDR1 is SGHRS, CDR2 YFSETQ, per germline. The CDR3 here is CANRETGVTYEQYF. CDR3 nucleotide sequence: TGCGCCAACAGGGAGACAGGGGTTACCTACGAGCAGTACTTC.

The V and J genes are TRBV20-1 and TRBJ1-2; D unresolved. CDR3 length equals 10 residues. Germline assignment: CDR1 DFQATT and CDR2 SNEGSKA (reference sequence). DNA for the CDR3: TGCAGGGCGACCGCTCATGGCTACACCTTC. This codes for CRATAHGYTF.